These 24 T cell receptor beta chains share one sample of origin, sequenced in a study of OX40 agonist ivuxolimab in advanced cancers. The table came from immunoSEQ multiplex PCR; TCRdb's copy has only in-frame clones and leaves some out. Counted here are tens of thousands of clones, approximately 81% occurring once; the ten biggest clones make up more than 10%. The starting material was CD4+ or CD8+ T cells sorted from blood, obtained in a trial of the OX40 agonist ivuxolimab. These receptor sequences come from an adult with an advanced solid tumor such as melanoma, head and neck, liver or kidney cancer.

This clone was seen a few times. Here the CDR3 DNA reads TGTGCCAGTAGTATAGACGTGCGATTTGACTTCTACGAGCAGTACTTC. Translation: CASSIDVRFDFYEQYF. The rearrangement links TRBV19 to TRBJ2-7, with D unclear. V lost 0 bases and J lost 3, with 15 bases in between. The CDR3 sequence is 16 residues long. Germline V CDR1 and CDR2: LNHDA, SQIVND (reference sequence).

The V and J genes are TRBV5-4 and TRBJ2-7; 8 bases fit TRBD2. Germline lookup yields CDR1 SGHNT and CDR2 YYREEE (reference sequence). The CDR3 contains 15 residues. Unmatched junction bases numbered 7, after V lost 2 bases and J lost 3 bases. As DNA, the CDR3 is TGTGCCAGCAGCTTCGGGGGGGGGTCCCGCTACGAGCAGTACTTC. The encoded protein is CASSFGGGSRYEQYF.

This clone was seen more than once but under ten times. This chain links TRBV19 with TRBJ1-2, with TRBD1 identical over 7 bases. V lost 5 bases, J lost 0 bases, and 15 bases stayed unmatched. Germline V CDR1 and CDR2: LNHDA, SQIVND (reference sequence). CDR3 length equals 18 residues. The CDR3 loop is CASSSPGVGGSANYGYTF. Here the CDR3 DNA reads TGTGCCAGTAGTTCCCCCGGGGTAGGGGGCTCAGCTAACTATGGCTACACCTTC.

CDR3: CASSPEKPGLAGPDTQYF. CDR3 coding DNA: TGTGCCAGCAGCCCCGAAAAGCCGGGACTAGCGGGGCCAGATACGCAGTATTTT. The rearrangement uses TRBV7-2 and TRBJ2-3; 13 bases are a match to TRBD2. V lost 5 bases to trimming and J lost 4 bases; unmatched junction nucleotides: 12. CDR3 size: 18 residues. CDR1 SGHTA and CDR2 FQGNSA come from the germline V gene.

The rearrangement uses TRBV7-7 and TRBJ2-1; 8 bases are shared with TRBD2. The CDR3 runs to 13 residues. Per the germline V gene, CDR1 is SSHAT and CDR2 is FNYEAQ (reference sequence). CDR3 nucleotide sequence: TGTGCTCAGGCATCCATAGCGGGGACCCTTCAGTTCTTC. It is translated as CAQASIAGTLQFF.

The genes are TRBV6-1 and TRBJ2-3; weak D call: TRBD1 (6 bases). The length of the CDR3 is 15 residues. Germline loops: CDR1 MNHNS, CDR2 SASEGT. V was trimmed by 5 bases and J by 3 bases, leaving 15 bases between them. The CDR3: CASSTGTLSTDTQYF. CDR3 bases: TGTGCCAGCAGTACAGGGACCCTATCTACAGATACGCAGTATTTT.

This clone was picked up a small number of times. The chain carries TRBV5-6 and TRBJ2-5; tentatively, D is TRBD2 (5 bases). This CDR3 has 14 residues. Germline CDR1 is SGHDT and CDR2 is YYEEEE. V lost 2 bases and J 1 base, leaving 9 bases between the germline ends. CDR3 loop: CASSFEGAQETQYF. DNA for the CDR3: TGTGCCAGCAGCTTTGAGGGAGCCCAAGAGACCCAGTACTTC.

The rearrangement joins TRBV18 to TRBJ1-1; D gene unclear. The CDR3 sequence is 18 residues long. Germline CDR1 and CDR2: KGHSH and LQKENI. V was cut by 2 bases and J by 2 bases, with 21 bases left in between. The DNA of the CDR3 is TGTGCCAGCTCACCAAACTCCCCAAGGACGGTTCCCAACACTGAAGCTTTCTTT. Translating gives CASSPNSPRTVPNTEAFF. Variable domain in full (rest from reference TRBV18 and TRBJ1-1): NAGVMQNPRHLVRRRGQEARLRCSPMKGHSHVYWYRQLPEEGLKFMVYLQKENIIDESGMPKERFSAEFPKEGPSILRIQQVVRGDSAAYFCASSPNSPRTVPNTEAFFGQGTRLTVV.

A single count supports this clone. The chain is built from TRBV2 and TRBJ1-1; no definite D call. This CDR3 comprises 14 residues. CDR1 is SNHLY and CDR2 is FYNNEI in the germline V gene. Trimming took off 6 bases at V and 4 bases at J, with 15 bases between the two ends. CDR3 residues: CASSQLRAVTEAFF. Here the CDR3 DNA reads TGTGCCAGCAGCCAGCTAAGGGCGGTCACTGAAGCTTTCTTT.

The V call is TRBV7-3, the J call TRBJ2-1; 8 bases fit TRBD2. V dropped 3 bases and J dropped 7; count of bases not matched to a gene: 8. Germline V gene lookup returns CDR1 SGHTA and CDR2 FQGTGA. The CDR3 totals 15 residues. CDR3 sequence (DNA): TGTGCCAGCAGCTTCGCGGGAGGCCCCGGGAATGAGCAGTTCTTC. Amino acids: CASSFAGGPGNEQFF.

The rearrangement uses TRBV5-6 and TRBJ2-1; perhaps D is TRBD1 or TRBD2 (5 bases each). CDR1 and CDR2 (germline): SGHDT, YYEEEE. The CDR3 is made up of 14 amino acids. Trimming left V 1 base short and J 9 bases short, with 14 bases between. CDR3 in DNA: TGTGCCAGCAGCTTGTTGGGGGAAGAGGGTGAGCAGTTCTTC. Amino acid sequence: CASSLLGEEGEQFF.

The rearrangement joins TRBV6-6 to TRBJ1-2, with D perhaps TRBD1 (6 bases). Trimming removed 5 bases from V and 8 bases from J, with 15 bases in between. The CDR3 has 13 amino acids. CDR1 and CDR2 (germline): MNHNY, SVGAGI (reference sequence). CDR3 bases: TGTGCCAGCAGTCCAAACAGGGTCGAGGGCTACACCTTC. It yields the protein CASSPNRVEGYTF.

V and J are TRBV28 and TRBJ1-3; a weak D match, TRBD1 (5 bases). The germline gives CDR1 MDHEN, CDR2 SYDVKM. CDR3 length equals 14 residues. The V end lost 9 bases, the J end lost 3 bases, and 15 bases lay between the germline ends. CDR3: CASARGGYGNTIYF. The CDR3 DNA reads as TGTGCCAGTGCAAGGGGAGGCTATGGAAACACCATATATTTT. The variable domain in full, with the rest retrieved from reference TRBV28 and TRBJ1-3, is DVKVTQSSRYLVKRTGEKVFLECVQDMDHENMFWYRQDPGLGLRLIYFSYDVKMKEKGDIPEGYSVSREKKERFSLILESASTNQTSMYLCASARGGYGNTIYFGEGSWLTVV.

The chain links TRBV5-4 to TRBJ1-4; tentatively, D is TRBD1 (5 bases). Trimming took off 0 bases at V and 2 bases at J, with 8 bases between the two ends. Germline assignment: CDR1 SGHNT and CDR2 YYREEE (reference sequence). This CDR3 has 15 residues. The CDR3, as DNA: TGTGCCAGCAGCTTGGCAGGGACCACTAATGAAAAACTGTTTTTT. Encoded protein: CASSLAGTTNEKLFF. The entire variable domain, with the rest obtained from reference TRBV5-4 and TRBJ1-4, is as follows: ETGVTQSPTHLIKTRGQQVTLRCSSQSGHNTVSWYQQALGQGPQFIFQYYREEENGRGNFPPRFSGLQFPNYSSELNVNALELDDSALYLCASSLAGTTNEKLFFGSGTQLSVL.

The CDR3 sequence is CAISEGRTSYEQYF. The DNA of the CDR3 is TGTGCCATCAGTGAGGGCAGGACCTCCTACGAGCAGTACTTC. The chain links TRBV10-3 to TRBJ2-7; no reliable D call. Germline values: CDR1 ENHRY, CDR2 SYGVKD. The V gene lost 2 bases and the J gene lost 0 bases, with 8 bases spanning the gap. This CDR3 region has 14 residues.

The chain joins TRBV27 to TRBJ2-4; a weak D match, TRBD2 (6 bases). The germline V gene has CDR1 MNHEY and CDR2 SMNVEV (reference sequence). This CDR3 spans 17 amino acids. V dropped 5 bases and J dropped 6 bases, with 23 bases sitting between them. The CDR3, as DNA: TGTGCCAGCAGTCCTCTAGCCATCGGGGTAGCGGTAAACATTCAGTACTTC. Amino acid sequence: CASSPLAIGVAVNIQYF.

In its sample, this clone was seen a few times. This rearrangement joins TRBV21-1 to TRBJ1-4. TRBV21-1 is classified as a pseudogene. The CDR3 is 15 residues long. The DNA of the CDR3 is TGTGCCAGCATCCCCCCGGGACGGCTTAATGAAAAACTGTTTTTT. Translation: CASIPPGRLNEKLFF.

This clone has a handful of counts. The chain joins TRBV28 to TRBJ2-5, with D possibly TRBD1 on 5 matching bases. The length of the CDR3 is 15 residues. The V and J ends lost 2 bases and 5 bases respectively, with 15 bases between them. The germline V gene has CDR1 MDHEN and CDR2 SYDVKM. The CDR3 DNA follows: TGTGCCAGCAGTTTAGGGCAGGTCAAGGGGGAGACCCAGTACTTC. Its protein is CASSLGQVKGETQYF.

The chain recombines TRBV5-1 with TRBJ2-1, with TRBD1 matching 11 bases. Germline trimming cut 5 bases from V and 8 bases from J; bases unmatched to any gene: 6. Germline CDR1 and CDR2: SGHRS and YFSETQ. The CDR3 runs to 14 residues. For the CDR3, the DNA is TGCGCCAGCAGTGGACAGGGGGCTATTGATGAGCAGTTCTTC. Translated: CASSGQGAIDEQFF.

V gene TRBV5-4 combines with J gene TRBJ1-3; maybe TRBD1 (6 bases). The V end lost 3 bases, the J end lost 4 bases, and 14 bases lay between the germline ends. CDR1 SGHNT and CDR2 YYREEE come from the germline V gene (reference sequence). The CDR3 extends over 15 amino acids. CDR3 nucleotide sequence: TGTGCCAGCAGCTCGGGGGGCCCGGGAGGAAACACCATATATTTT. Translation: CASSSGGPGGNTIYF.

This clone was counted a single time. The V call is TRBV6-1, the J call TRBJ1-3; D possibly corresponds to TRBD1 (5 bases). The CDR3 spans 15 residues. Germline loops: CDR1 MNHNS, CDR2 SASEGT. V gave up 2 bases and J gave up 4 bases, with 12 bases separating them. The CDR3 region is CASSEPGTVGNTIYF. In DNA, the CDR3 is TGTGCCAGCAGTGAACCAGGGACCGTCGGAAACACCATATATTTT.

This chain connects TRBV29-1 to TRBJ1-1; weak D call: TRBD1 (5 bases). Germline lookup yields CDR1 SQVTM and CDR2 ANQGSEA. This CDR3 comprises 13 residues. Trimming left V 4 bases short and J 4 bases short, with 13 bases between. Here the CDR3 reads CSVARDPSTEAFF. Written as DNA, the CDR3 is TGCAGCGTTGCAAGGGACCCATCCACTGAAGCTTTCTTT.

The count of this clone is one. The chain couples TRBV2 to TRBJ2-1, with TRBD2 matching 9 bases. CDR1 is SNHLY and CDR2 is FYNNEI in the germline V gene. The CDR3 runs 15 residues. With V trimmed by 4 bases and J by 4 bases, 5 bases remained unmatched. The CDR3 loop is CASSVGLAGYNEQFF. CDR3 coding DNA: TGTGCCAGCAGTGTAGGGCTAGCGGGATACAATGAGCAGTTCTTC.

V is TRBV6-5 and J is TRBJ2-1; 7 bases align to TRBD1. From germline, CDR1 is MNHEY and CDR2 SVGAGI. The trim removed 5 bases at V and 9 bases at J, leaving 7 bases unmatched. The length of the CDR3 is 13 residues. The CDR3 DNA reads as TGTGCCAGCAGTAGCAGGGGGATTAGTGAGCAGTTCTTC. This translates into CASSSRGISEQFF.